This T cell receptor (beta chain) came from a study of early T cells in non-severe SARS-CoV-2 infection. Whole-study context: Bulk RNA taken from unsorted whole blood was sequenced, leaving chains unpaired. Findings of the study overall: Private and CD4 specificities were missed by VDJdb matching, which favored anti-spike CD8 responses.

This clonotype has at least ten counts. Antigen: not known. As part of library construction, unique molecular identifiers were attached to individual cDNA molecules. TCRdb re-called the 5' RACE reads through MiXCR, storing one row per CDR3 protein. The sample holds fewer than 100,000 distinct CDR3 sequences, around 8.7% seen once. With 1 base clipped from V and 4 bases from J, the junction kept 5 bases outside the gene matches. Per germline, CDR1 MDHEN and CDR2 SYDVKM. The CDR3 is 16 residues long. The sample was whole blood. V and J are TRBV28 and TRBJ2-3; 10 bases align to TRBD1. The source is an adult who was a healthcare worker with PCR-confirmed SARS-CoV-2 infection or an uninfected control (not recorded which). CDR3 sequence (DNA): TGTGCCAGCAGTTTATTTGGGACAGGGGTAGCAGATACGCAGTATTTT. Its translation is CASSLFGTGVADTQYF.